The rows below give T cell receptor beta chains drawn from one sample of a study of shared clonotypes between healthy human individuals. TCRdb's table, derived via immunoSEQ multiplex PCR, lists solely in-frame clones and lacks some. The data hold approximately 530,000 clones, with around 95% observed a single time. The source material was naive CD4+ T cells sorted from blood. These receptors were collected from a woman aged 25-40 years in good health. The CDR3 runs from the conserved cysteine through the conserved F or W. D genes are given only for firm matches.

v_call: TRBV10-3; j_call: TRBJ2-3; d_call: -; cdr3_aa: CASRAREGTDTQYF; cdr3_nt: TGTGCCTCTCGGGCTCGGGAAGGCACAGATACGCAGTATTTT
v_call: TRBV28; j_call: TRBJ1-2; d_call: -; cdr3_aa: CASKRGPDYGYTF; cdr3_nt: TGTGCCAGCAAACGGGGGCCGGACTATGGCTACACCTTC
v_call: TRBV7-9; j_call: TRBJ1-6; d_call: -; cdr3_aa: CASSLAGTLNSPLHF; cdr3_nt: TGTGCCAGCAGCTTAGCCGGGACATTGAATTCACCCCTCCACTTT
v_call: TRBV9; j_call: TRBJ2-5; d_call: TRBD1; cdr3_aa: CASSVGWTGEETQYF; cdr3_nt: TGTGCCAGCAGCGTAGGCTGGACAGGAGAAGAGACCCAGTACTTC
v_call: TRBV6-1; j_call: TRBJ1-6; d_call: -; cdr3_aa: CASTPGAEYNSPLHF; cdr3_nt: TGTGCCAGCACCCCGGGGGCAGAATATAATTCACCCCTCCACTTT
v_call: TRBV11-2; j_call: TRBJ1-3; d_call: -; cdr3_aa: CASSLGNTIYF; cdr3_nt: TGTGCCAGCAGCTTAGGAAACACCATATATTTT
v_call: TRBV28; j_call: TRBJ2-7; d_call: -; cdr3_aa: CASSKPGLRTYEQYF; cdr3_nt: TGTGCCAGCAGTAAACCGGGACTCCGAACCTACGAGCAGTACTTC
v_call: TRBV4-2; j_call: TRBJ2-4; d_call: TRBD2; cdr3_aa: CASSQDRKGPAGPKNIQYF; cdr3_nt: TGTGCCAGCAGCCAAGACAGAAAGGGGCCAGCGGGGCCCAAAAACATTCAGTACTTC
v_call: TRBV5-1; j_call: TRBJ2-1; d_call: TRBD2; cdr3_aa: CASSQPSAGGSYNEQFF; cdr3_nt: TGCGCCAGCAGCCAACCGTCAGCGGGAGGTTCCTACAATGAGCAGTTCTTC
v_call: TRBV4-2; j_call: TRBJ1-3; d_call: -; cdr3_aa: CASSQAMGGGYSGNTIYF; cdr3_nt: TGTGCCAGCAGCCAAGCGATGGGGGGGGGTTACTCTGGAAACACCATATATTTT
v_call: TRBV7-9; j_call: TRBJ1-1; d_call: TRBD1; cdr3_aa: CASSSAGGSEAFF; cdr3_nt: TGTGCCAGCAGCTCAGCAGGGGGCTCTGAAGCTTTCTTT
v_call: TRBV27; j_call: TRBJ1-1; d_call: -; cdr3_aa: CASSYYPPGGPNTEAFF; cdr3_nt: TGTGCCAGCAGTTACTACCCGCCGGGAGGACCGAACACTGAAGCTTTCTTT
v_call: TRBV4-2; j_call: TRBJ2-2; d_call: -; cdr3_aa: CASSKEQTRDNTGELFF; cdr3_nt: TGTGCCAGCAGCAAAGAGCAGACTAGAGATAACACCGGGGAGCTGTTTTTT